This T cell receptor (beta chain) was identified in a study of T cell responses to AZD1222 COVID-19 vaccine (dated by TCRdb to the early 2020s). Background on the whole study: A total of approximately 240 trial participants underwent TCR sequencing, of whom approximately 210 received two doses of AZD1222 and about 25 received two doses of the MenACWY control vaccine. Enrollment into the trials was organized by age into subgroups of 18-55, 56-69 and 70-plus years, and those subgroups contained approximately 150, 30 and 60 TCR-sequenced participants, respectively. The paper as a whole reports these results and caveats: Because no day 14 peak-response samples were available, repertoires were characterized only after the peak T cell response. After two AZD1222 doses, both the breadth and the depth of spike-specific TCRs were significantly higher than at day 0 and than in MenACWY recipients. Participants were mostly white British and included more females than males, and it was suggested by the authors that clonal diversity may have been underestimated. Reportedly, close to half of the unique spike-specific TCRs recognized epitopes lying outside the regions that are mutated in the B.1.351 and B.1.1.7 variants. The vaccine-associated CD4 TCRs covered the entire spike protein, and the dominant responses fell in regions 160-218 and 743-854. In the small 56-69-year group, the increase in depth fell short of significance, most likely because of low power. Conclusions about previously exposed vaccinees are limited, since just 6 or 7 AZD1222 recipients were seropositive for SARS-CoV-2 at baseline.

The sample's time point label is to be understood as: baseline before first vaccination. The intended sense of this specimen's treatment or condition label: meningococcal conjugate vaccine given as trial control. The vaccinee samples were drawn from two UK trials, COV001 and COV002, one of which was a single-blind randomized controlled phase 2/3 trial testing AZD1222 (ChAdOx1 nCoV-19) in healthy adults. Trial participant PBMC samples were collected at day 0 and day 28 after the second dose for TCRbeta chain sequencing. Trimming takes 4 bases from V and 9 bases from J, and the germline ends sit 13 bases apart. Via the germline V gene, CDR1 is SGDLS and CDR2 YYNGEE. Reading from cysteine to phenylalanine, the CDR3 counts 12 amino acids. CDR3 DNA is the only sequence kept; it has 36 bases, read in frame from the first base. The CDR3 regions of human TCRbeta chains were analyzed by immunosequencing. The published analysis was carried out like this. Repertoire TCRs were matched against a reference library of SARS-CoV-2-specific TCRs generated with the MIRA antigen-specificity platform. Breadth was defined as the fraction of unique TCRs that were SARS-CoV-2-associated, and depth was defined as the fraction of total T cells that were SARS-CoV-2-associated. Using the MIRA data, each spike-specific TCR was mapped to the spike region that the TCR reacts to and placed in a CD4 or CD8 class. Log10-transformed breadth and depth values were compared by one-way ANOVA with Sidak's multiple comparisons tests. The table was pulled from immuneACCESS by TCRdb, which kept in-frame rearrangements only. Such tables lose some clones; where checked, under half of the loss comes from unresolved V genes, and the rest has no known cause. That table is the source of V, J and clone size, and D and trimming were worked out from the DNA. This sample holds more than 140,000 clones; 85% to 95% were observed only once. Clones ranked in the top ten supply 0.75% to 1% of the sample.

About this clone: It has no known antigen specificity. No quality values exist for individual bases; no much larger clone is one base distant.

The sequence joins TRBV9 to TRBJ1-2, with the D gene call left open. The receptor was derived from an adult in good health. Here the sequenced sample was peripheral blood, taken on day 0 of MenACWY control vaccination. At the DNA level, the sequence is TGTGCCAGCAGCACACGAACAAGTAGCTACACCTTC. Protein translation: CASSTRTSSYTF.